This paragraph covers one T cell receptor beta chain sequence. This entry belongs to a study of cytomegalovirus exposure and HLA in healthy donors. In the PCR, 60 Vbeta and 13 Jbeta primers were used. Sequencing used immunoSEQ multiplex PCR; TCRdb keeps in-frame clones, though not all of them. The sample includes some 200,000 clones, approximately 80% of them seen just once. J gave up 5 bases and V 0 bases, and 13 bases lay outside the gene matches. CDR1 is LGHNA, CDR2 YSLEER, per germline. This CDR3 has 18 amino acids. The sequenced sample was PBMCs. The receptor was derived from a boy younger than 10 in good health and CMV-seronegative. V gene TRBV4-3 combines with J gene TRBJ2-5; 9 bases map to TRBD2. In DNA, the CDR3 is TGCGCCAGCAGCCAAGACTTATACGGCGGGGGGGCCCGGGAGACCCAGTACTTC. Translating gives CASSQDLYGGGARETQYF.